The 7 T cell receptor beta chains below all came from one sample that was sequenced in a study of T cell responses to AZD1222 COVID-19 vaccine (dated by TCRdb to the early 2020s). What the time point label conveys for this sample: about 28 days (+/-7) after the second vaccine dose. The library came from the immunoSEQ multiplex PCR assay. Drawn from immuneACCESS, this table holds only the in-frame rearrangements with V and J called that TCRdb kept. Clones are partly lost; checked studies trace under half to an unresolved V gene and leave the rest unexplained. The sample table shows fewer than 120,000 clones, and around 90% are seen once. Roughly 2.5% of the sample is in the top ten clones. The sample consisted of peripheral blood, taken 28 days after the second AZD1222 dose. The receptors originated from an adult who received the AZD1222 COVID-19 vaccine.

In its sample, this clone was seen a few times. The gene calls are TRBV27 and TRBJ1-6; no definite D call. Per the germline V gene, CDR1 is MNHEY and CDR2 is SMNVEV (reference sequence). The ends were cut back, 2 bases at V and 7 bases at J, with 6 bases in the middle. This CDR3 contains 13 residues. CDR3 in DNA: TGTGCCAGCAGTTTAATCAGGAATTCACCCCTCCACTTT. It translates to CASSLIRNSPLHF.

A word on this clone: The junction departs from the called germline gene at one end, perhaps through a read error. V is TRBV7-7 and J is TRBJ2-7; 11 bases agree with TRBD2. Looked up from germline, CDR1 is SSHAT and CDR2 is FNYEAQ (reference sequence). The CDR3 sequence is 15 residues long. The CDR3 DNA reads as TGTGCTAGCAGCTTGCTAGCGGGGGGCCCTGACGAGCAGTACTTC. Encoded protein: CASSLLAGGPDEQYF.

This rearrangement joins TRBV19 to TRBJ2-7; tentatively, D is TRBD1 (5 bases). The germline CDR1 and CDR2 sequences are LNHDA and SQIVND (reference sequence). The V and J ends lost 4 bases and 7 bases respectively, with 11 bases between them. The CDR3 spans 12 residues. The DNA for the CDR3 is TGTGCCAGTAGTACTCAGGGTCCTGAGCAGTACTTC. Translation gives CASSTQGPEQYF. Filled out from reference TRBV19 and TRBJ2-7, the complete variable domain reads DGGITQSPKYLFRKEGQNVTLSCEQNLNHDAMYWYRQDPGQGLRLIYYSQIVNDFQKGDIAEGYSVSREKKESFPLTVTSAQKNPTAFYLCASSTQGPEQYFGPGTRLTVT.

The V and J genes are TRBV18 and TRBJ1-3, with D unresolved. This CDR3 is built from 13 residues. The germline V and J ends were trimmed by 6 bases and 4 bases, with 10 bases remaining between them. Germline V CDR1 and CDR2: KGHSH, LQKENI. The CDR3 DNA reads TGTGCCAGCTCTCGGGGTCTGGGAAACACCATATATTTT. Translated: CASSRGLGNTIYF.

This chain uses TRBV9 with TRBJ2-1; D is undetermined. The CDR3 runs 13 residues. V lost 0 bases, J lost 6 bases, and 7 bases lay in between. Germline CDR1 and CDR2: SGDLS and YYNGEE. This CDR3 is CASSVAFPNEQFF. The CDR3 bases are TGTGCCAGCAGCGTAGCTTTCCCCAATGAGCAGTTCTTC. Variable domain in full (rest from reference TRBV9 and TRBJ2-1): DSGVTQTPKHLITATGQRVTLRCSPRSGDLSVYWYQQSLDQGLQFLIQYYNGEERAKGNILERFSAQQFPDLHSELNLSSLELGDSALYFCASSVAFPNEQFFGPGTRLTVL.

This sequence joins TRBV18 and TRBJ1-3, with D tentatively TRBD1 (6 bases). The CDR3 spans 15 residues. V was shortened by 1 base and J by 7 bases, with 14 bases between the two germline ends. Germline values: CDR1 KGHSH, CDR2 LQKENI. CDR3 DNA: TGTGCCAGCTCACCACAGGCAGGGGTTCGGAACACCATATATTTT. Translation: CASSPQAGVRNTIYF.

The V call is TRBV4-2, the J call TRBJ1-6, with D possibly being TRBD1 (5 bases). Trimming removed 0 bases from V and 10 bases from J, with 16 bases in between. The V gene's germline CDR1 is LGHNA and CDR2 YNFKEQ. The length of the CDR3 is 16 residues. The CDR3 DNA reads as TGTGCCAGCAGCCAAGATTCGAGCAGGGAGGGGTCACCCCTCCACTTT. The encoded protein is CASSQDSSREGSPLHF.